The T cell receptor (beta chain) under discussion was sequenced for a study of early T cells in non-severe SARS-CoV-2 infection. About the research overall: The sequenced material was bulk RNA from unsorted whole blood, and its chains were unpaired.

This clonotype has ten or more counts. Germline V CDR1 and CDR2: SQVTM, ANQGSEA. The CDR3 totals 12 residues. V lost 2 bases and J lost 2, with 7 bases in between. One entry per CDR3 protein results from TCRdb running MiXCR on the 5' RACE reads. The table includes 100,000 to 140,000 distinct CDR3 sequences, around 10% detected once. This TCR derives from an adult who was a healthcare worker with PCR-confirmed SARS-CoV-2 infection or an uninfected control (not recorded which). V usage is TRBV29-1 and J usage is TRBJ2-7; D gene unclear. The sample consisted of whole blood. The CDR3 sequence is CSVERVPYEQYF. For the CDR3, the DNA is TGCAGCGTTGAAAGGGTCCCCTACGAGCAGTACTTC.